The present entry profiles one T cell receptor beta chain with its context. Its antigen is currently unknown. After removal of 0 bases from V and 2 bases from J, the junction contained 5 bases not matched to a gene. Germline V lookup: CDR1 WNHNN, CDR2 SYGVQD (reference sequence). The CDR3 runs to 16 residues. It was with 60 Vbeta and 13 Jbeta primers that the PCR ran. Clones were read by immunoSEQ multiplex PCR, and TCRdb kept only the in-frame ones, dropping some. The sample shows more than 90,000 clones, and 6.8% sits with its ten largest clones. The source of the sample is a study of cytomegalovirus exposure and HLA in healthy donors. General observations from the study: The study put some 150 TCR beta chains on its list as cytomegalovirus-associated.

The source is a man aged 40-50 years in good health and CMV-seropositive. V and J are TRBV10-1 and TRBJ2-7; 9 bases line up with TRBD1. What was sequenced was PBMCs. The CDR3 DNA follows: TGCGCCAGCAGTGAGTCAGGGCGACAGGGGGCCTACGAGCAGTACTTC. Translating it yields CASSESGRQGAYEQYF.